What follows are 13 T cell receptor beta chains derived from one specimen sequenced in a study of cytomegalovirus exposure and HLA in healthy donors. 13 Jbeta primers and 60 Vbeta primers were used for the PCR. Data came from immunoSEQ multiplex PCR; TCRdb stores just in-frame clones and leaves some out. This sample has about 190,000 clones, with approximately 80% found just once. Material for sequencing was PBMCs. The source is a young woman in good health and CMV-seropositive.

The J gene is TRBJ1-1, the V gene TRBV19, with 7 nucleotides matching TRBD1. V was pared by 6 bases and J by 0 bases, with 7 bases of the junction left unmatched. Germline CDR1 LNHDA, CDR2 SQIVND (reference sequence). The CDR3 extends over 15 amino acids. CDR3 sequence: CASRLGTAMNTEAFF. CDR3 DNA: TGTGCCAGTAGACTAGGGACAGCCATGAACACTGAAGCTTTCTTT.

This clone was picked up one time. The chain has TRBV12-1 and TRBJ2-7; the D call TRBD1 from the table was never checked on the DNA. TRBV12-1 is a known pseudogene. This CDR3 contains 17 residues. The CDR3 coding sequence is TGTGCCAGCAGTTCCTTCAGGGGGCCCACACAAACTACGAGCGAGTACTTC. This codes for CASSSFRGPTQTTSEYF.

This clone showed up just once. The chain recombines TRBV2 with TRBJ2-7; TRBD1 matches 9 bases. With 5 bases clipped from V and 5 bases from J, the junction kept 7 bases outside the gene matches. Germline loops: CDR1 SNHLY, CDR2 FYNNEI. The CDR3 has 14 amino acids. The CDR3 DNA reads TGTGCCAGCAGTCGGACAGGGGTGAGCAACGAGCAGTACTTC. As protein: CASSRTGVSNEQYF.

This chain joins TRBV19 and TRBJ1-5; possible D gene TRBD1, 5 bases. The length of the CDR3 is 14 residues. Germline V lookup: CDR1 LNHDA, CDR2 SQIVND (reference sequence). Trimming stripped 7 bases from V and 5 bases from J, with 15 bases between. The CDR3 protein is CASTRDRFYQPQHF. As DNA, the CDR3 is TGTGCCAGTACGCGGGACCGCTTTTATCAGCCCCAGCATTTT.

The chain couples TRBV7-2 to TRBJ1-2; 9 bases match TRBD1. The germline V gene has CDR1 SGHTA and CDR2 FQGNSA. Trimming removed 4 bases from V and 6 bases from J; junction bases left unmatched: 6. The CDR3 extends over 14 amino acids. This chain's CDR3 is CASSYGTGYHGYTF. In DNA, the CDR3 is TGTGCCAGCAGCTACGGGACAGGGTATCATGGCTACACCTTC. Variable domain in full (rest from reference TRBV7-2 and TRBJ1-2): GAGVSQSPSNKVTEKGKDVELRCDPISGHTALYWYRQSLGQGLEFLIYFQGNSAPDKSGLPSDRFSAERTGGSVSTLTIQRTQQEDSAVYLCASSYGTGYHGYTFGSGTRLTVV.

The chain combines TRBV28 with TRBJ2-1; 9 bases map to TRBD2. The CDR3 consists of 15 residues. Germline assignment: CDR1 MDHEN and CDR2 SYDVKM. The V segment lost 8 bases and the J segment 8 bases; nucleotides outside the gene matches: 13. This CDR3 reads CASDPRAGGLHEQFF. As DNA, the CDR3 is TGTGCCAGCGACCCTCGGGCGGGGGGGCTCCATGAGCAGTTCTTC.

The chain combines TRBV7-9 with TRBJ2-7, with D possibly matching TRBD1 (6 bases). V gave up 3 bases and J gave up 6 bases, with 9 bases separating them. This CDR3 has 12 residues. The germline V gene has CDR1 SEHNR and CDR2 FQNEAQ (reference sequence). CDR3 residues: CASSFTGFEQYF. The CDR3 DNA reads TGTGCCAGCAGCTTCACAGGGTTCGAGCAGTACTTC.

The V and J genes are TRBV18 and TRBJ2-7, with 9 bases fitting TRBD2. CDR1 and CDR2 (germline): KGHSH, LQKENI. CDR3 length: 16 residues. Trimming took 2 bases from V and 4 from J; bases not matched to a gene: 9. CDR3 sequence reads: CASSPGSGSVPYEQYF. CDR3 DNA sequence: TGTGCCAGCTCACCAGGTAGCGGGAGTGTTCCTTACGAGCAGTACTTC.

The chain couples TRBV7-9 to TRBJ2-7, with D perhaps matching TRBD2 (5 bases). Germline CDR1 SEHNR, CDR2 FQNEAQ (reference sequence). This CDR3 is built from 13 residues. Trimming removed 6 bases from V and 0 bases from J, with 9 bases in between. As DNA, the CDR3 is TGTGCCAGCAGTTTTACTAGCTCCTACGAGCAGTACTTC. This gives the protein CASSFTSSYEQYF. Full variable domain (missing parts from reference TRBV7-9 and TRBJ2-7): DTGVSQNPRHKITKRGQNVTFRCDPISEHNRLYWYRQTLGQGPEFLTYFQNEAQLEKSRLLSDRFSAERPKGSFSTLEIQRTEQGDSAMYLCASSFTSSYEQYFGPGTRLTVT.

This chain joins TRBV6-5 and TRBJ2-5, with 9 bases matching TRBD1. The V and J ends lost 2 bases and 5 bases, in that order; junction bases with no gene match: 9. The CDR3 spans 16 residues. Per germline, CDR1 MNHEY and CDR2 SVGAGI. CDR3 coding DNA: TGTGCCAGCAGTTACATGGGGACAGGGCTGGTGGAGACCCAGTACTTC. This encodes CASSYMGTGLVETQYF.

The rearrangement uses TRBV28 and TRBJ2-7; D gene uncertain. V gave up 3 bases and J gave up 3 bases, with 12 bases separating them. Germline V gene lookup returns CDR1 MDHEN and CDR2 SYDVKM. The CDR3 spans 14 residues. The CDR3 loop reads CASSLRPTYYEQYF. The CDR3 bases are TGTGCCAGCAGTTTGAGGCCGACCTACTACGAGCAGTACTTC.

This clone was counted between two and nine times. The rearrangement joins TRBV4-2 to TRBJ2-2; D not certain. This CDR3 has 13 amino acids. The germline V gene encodes CDR1 LGHNA and CDR2 YNFKEQ. V lost 5 bases to trimming and J lost 6 bases, with 10 bases between them. The CDR3 spells CASSLSTSGELFF. CDR3 bases: TGTGCCAGCAGCTTATCTACGTCCGGGGAGCTGTTTTTT.

V usage is TRBV5-1 and J usage is TRBJ1-1; 8 positions match TRBD1. The trim removed 4 bases at V and 4 bases at J, leaving 9 bases unmatched. The CDR3 has 15 residues. Germline V gene sequence: CDR1 SGHRS, CDR2 YFSETQ. CDR3 sequence: CASSPLTGEGTEAFF. DNA for the CDR3: TGCGCCAGCAGCCCCTTGACAGGGGAGGGCACTGAAGCTTTCTTT.